Given below is one T cell receptor beta chain in context. In the authors' workflow: For nucleated cells, counts were estimated from reference gene primer amplification. The table came from immunoSEQ multiplex PCR; TCRdb's copy has only in-frame clones and leaves some out. The DNA gave D and trimming, while V, J and clone size come from that table. The repertoire includes more than 350,000 clones, roughly 84% of them detected once, and 1.4% sits in the top ten. The junction had 12 bases not matched to a gene; V was cut back by 4 bases and J by 5 bases. CDR3 length equals 17 residues. Germline CDR1 WNHNN, CDR2 SYGVQD (reference sequence). These data are taken from a study of blood T cell repertoires in COVID-19.

The sequenced material came from PBMCs or T cells enriched from blood (not recorded which). This clonotype was sampled from a woman under 30 who had been exposed to COVID-19. The chain has TRBV10-1 and TRBJ2-2; the match to TRBD2 covers 8 bases. CDR3 sequence (DNA): TGCGCCAGCAGTGCACTAGCGGATCCAACCACGACCGGGGAGCTGTTTTTT. Its translation is CASSALADPTTTGELFF.